This is a list of T cell receptor beta chains from one sample in a study of T cell responses to AZD1222 COVID-19 vaccine. Some clones are missing from TCRdb's copy, which holds only in-frame ones; the method was immunoSEQ multiplex PCR. Seen here are more than 95,000 clones, over 80% observed once, and the top ten hold around 6.1%. Sequenced material: peripheral blood, taken on day 0 of AZD1222 vaccination. The receptors originated from an adult in good health. Both conserved end residues are part of each CDR3. The D gene is left open where the match is weak. A clone size is listed for some rows: how often the clone was seen (once, few, many), or a class if it is expanded.

size: -
V: TRBV5-1
D: TRBD2
J: TRBJ2-2
DNA: TGCGCCACCAAGATAGCGGGAGCGAACACCGGGGAGCTGTTTTTT
CDR3: CATKIAGANTGELFF

size: -
V: TRBV6-6
D: TRBD1
J: TRBJ1-1
DNA: TGTGCCAGCAGTTCTGGGACAGGGAAAACTGAAGCTTTCTTT
CDR3: CASSSGTGKTEAFF

size: -
V: TRBV5-5
D: -
J: TRBJ1-5
DNA: TGTGCCAGCAGCCCGACTTGGGGCAATCAGCCCCAGCATTTT
CDR3: CASSPTWGNQPQHF

size: -
V: TRBV2
D: -
J: TRBJ1-1
DNA: TGTGCCAGCAGTGAAGGACAATGGGGAAACACTGAAGCTTTCTTT
CDR3: CASSEGQWGNTEAFF

size: -
V: TRBV5-5
D: -
J: TRBJ1-5
DNA: TGTGCCAGCAGCCCTGGGGGGAGTACTTTCAATCAGCCCCAGCATTTT
CDR3: CASSPGGSTFNQPQHF

size: -
V: TRBV7-9
D: -
J: TRBJ1-5
DNA: TGTGCCAGCAGCTACAGCCCCGGGGGGGAAAATCAGCCCCAGCATTTT
CDR3: CASSYSPGGENQPQHF

size: -
V: TRBV15
D: -
J: TRBJ2-5
DNA: TGTGCCACCAGCAGAGCCCGGGAGACCCAGTACTTC
CDR3: CATSRARETQYF

size: -
V: TRBV5-1
D: -
J: TRBJ2-1
DNA: TGCGCCAGCAGGGGGGCCTACAATGAGCAGTTCTTC
CDR3: CASRGAYNEQFF

size: -
V: TRBV5-4
D: TRBD1
J: TRBJ1-1
DNA: TGTGCCAGCACCCTCGGACAGGGCGGCACTGAAGCTTTCTTT
CDR3: CASTLGQGGTEAFF

size: -
V: TRBV27
D: -
J: TRBJ1-4
DNA: TGTGCCAGCAGTTTATCACCCCGAGGGGTAGACGAAAAACTGTTTTTT
CDR3: CASSLSPRGVDEKLFF

size: -
V: TRBV5-1
D: TRBD1
J: TRBJ1-1
DNA: TGCGCCAGCAGCTTTACAGGGGCCCGGCAGAACACTGAAGCTTTCTTT
CDR3: CASSFTGARQNTEAFF

size: -
V: TRBV6-5
D: -
J: TRBJ1-3
DNA: TGTGCCACCGCGGCCGAGGACTTCTCTGGAAACACCATATATTTT
CDR3: CATAAEDFSGNTIYF

size: -
V: TRBV30
D: -
J: TRBJ2-1
DNA: TGTGCCTGGGGGACCACCAATGAGCAGTTCTTC
CDR3: CAWGTTNEQFF

size: -
V: TRBV28
D: TRBD2
J: TRBJ2-7
DNA: TGTGCCAGCTGTAGCGGGAGCTCCTACGAGCAGTACTTC
CDR3: CASCSGSSYEQYF

size: few
V: TRBV6-5
D: -
J: TRBJ1-2
DNA: TGTGCCAGCACCAACGGGGGCGGCGACTATGGCTACACCTTC
CDR3: CASTNGGGDYGYTF

size: -
V: TRBV5-1
D: TRBD1
J: TRBJ2-3
DNA: TGCGCCAGCAGCGGGGGACAGGGGAGGGATACGCAGTATTTT
CDR3: CASSGGQGRDTQYF

size: -
V: TRBV6-1
D: -
J: TRBJ2-3
DNA: TGTGCCAGCAGTGAGGCCTATCCCTCTTACACAGATACGCAGTATTTT
CDR3: CASSEAYPSYTDTQYF

size: -
V: TRBV15
D: -
J: TRBJ1-1
DNA: TGTGCCACCAGCAGGGGACAAGTGAACACTGAAGCTTTCTTT
CDR3: CATSRGQVNTEAFF

size: -
V: TRBV12-3/TRBV12-4
D: -
J: TRBJ1-3
DNA: TGTGCCAGCAGTCTGGGAAACACCATATATTTT
CDR3: CASSLGNTIYF

size: -
V: TRBV19
D: TRBD1
J: TRBJ1-5
DNA: TGTGCCACACAAACCGGGACAGGGTTCAATCAGCCCCAGCATTTT
CDR3: CATQTGTGFNQPQHF

size: -
V: TRBV5-1
D: -
J: TRBJ2-3
DNA: TGCGCCAGCACAATAGTTGGGGAAGATACGCAGTATTTT
CDR3: CASTIVGEDTQYF

size: -
V: TRBV19
D: TRBD1
J: TRBJ1-3
DNA: TGTGCCAGTAGTGAAACAGGGGGACACTCTGGAAACACCATATATTTT
CDR3: CASSETGGHSGNTIYF

size: -
V: TRBV20-1
D: -
J: TRBJ2-5
DNA: TGCAGTGCTAGTGGTCGTGGGCCATGGGAGACCCAGTACTTC
CDR3: CSASGRGPWETQYF

size: once
V: TRBV5-1
D: TRBD2
J: TRBJ2-2
DNA: TGCGCCAGCAGCTTAAGGCCCGACGGGAGGGTCAGCGGGGAGCTGTTTTTT
CDR3: CASSLRPDGRVSGELFF

size: -
V: TRBV19
D: TRBD1
J: TRBJ1-5
DNA: TGTGCCAGTAGCCTCGACAGGGCGGAGTGGCCCCAGCATTTT
CDR3: CASSLDRAEWPQHF

size: -
V: TRBV5-4
D: -
J: TRBJ1-5
DNA: TGTGCCAGCAGCTTGTGGGGGAACCAGCCCCAGCATTTT
CDR3: CASSLWGNQPQHF

size: -
V: TRBV5-1
D: TRBD1
J: TRBJ1-2
DNA: TGCGCCAGCAGCTTGGACATGACAGGGCCTTATGGCTACACCTTC
CDR3: CASSLDMTGPYGYTF

size: -
V: TRBV4-1
D: TRBD1
J: TRBJ2-2
DNA: TGCGCCAGCAGCCAAGGACAGGGTCGGGGCACCGGGGAGCTGTTTTTT
CDR3: CASSQGQGRGTGELFF

size: -
V: TRBV6-2/TRBV6-3
D: -
J: TRBJ2-7
DNA: TGTGCCAGCAGTTACTCGGTCAGGGGATACGAGCAGTACTTC
CDR3: CASSYSVRGYEQYF

size: -
V: TRBV10-3
D: TRBD1
J: TRBJ2-3
DNA: TGTGCCATCAGGGGCGTACAGGGGGCCAAAGATACGCAGTATTTT
CDR3: CAIRGVQGAKDTQYF

size: -
V: TRBV10-3
D: -
J: TRBJ2-3
DNA: TGTGCCATCAGGGAAACGGGCACAGATACGCAGTATTTT
CDR3: CAIRETGTDTQYF

size: -
V: TRBV2
D: TRBD2
J: TRBJ2-7
DNA: TGTGCCAGCAGGGGGACTAGTTCCGACGAGCAGTACTTC
CDR3: CASRGTSSDEQYF

size: -
V: TRBV7-9
D: TRBD2
J: TRBJ2-7
DNA: TGTGCCAGCAGCTTAGCCTTGGCTAGCGGCTACTACGAGCAGTACTTC
CDR3: CASSLALASGYYEQYF

size: -
V: TRBV3-1/TRBV3-2
D: -
J: TRBJ1-6
DNA: TGTGCCAGCAGCCAATCTCGGGACGGACCCCTCCACTTT
CDR3: CASSQSRDGPLHF